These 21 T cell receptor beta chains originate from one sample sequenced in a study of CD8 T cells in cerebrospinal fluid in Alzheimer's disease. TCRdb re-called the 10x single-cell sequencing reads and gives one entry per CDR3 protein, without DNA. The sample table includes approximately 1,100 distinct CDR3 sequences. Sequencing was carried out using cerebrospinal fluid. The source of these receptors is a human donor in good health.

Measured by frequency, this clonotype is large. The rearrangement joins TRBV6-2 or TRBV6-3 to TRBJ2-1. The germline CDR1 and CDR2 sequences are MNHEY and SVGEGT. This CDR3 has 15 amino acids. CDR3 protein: CASSDTGALYNEQFF.

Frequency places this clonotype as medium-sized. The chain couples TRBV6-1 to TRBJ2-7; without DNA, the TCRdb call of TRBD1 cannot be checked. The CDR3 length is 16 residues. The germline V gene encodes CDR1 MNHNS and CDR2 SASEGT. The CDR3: CASSEYEGRIPYEQYF.

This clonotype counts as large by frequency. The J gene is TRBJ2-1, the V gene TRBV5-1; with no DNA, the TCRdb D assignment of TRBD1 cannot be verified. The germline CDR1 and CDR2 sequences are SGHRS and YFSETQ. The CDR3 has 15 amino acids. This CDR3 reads CASSLAGTGDNEQFF.

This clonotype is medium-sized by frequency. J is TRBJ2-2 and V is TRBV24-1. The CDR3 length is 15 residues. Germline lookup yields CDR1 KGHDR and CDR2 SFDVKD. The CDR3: CATSDGGLNTGELFF.

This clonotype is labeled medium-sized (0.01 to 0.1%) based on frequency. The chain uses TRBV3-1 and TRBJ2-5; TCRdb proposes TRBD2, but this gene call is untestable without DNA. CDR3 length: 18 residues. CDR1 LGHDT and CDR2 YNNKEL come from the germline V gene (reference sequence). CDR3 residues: CASSPGSGRGVREETQYF.

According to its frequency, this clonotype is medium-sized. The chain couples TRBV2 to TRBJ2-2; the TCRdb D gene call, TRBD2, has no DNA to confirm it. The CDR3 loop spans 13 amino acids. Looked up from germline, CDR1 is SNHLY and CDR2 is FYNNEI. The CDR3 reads CASSERGTGELFF.

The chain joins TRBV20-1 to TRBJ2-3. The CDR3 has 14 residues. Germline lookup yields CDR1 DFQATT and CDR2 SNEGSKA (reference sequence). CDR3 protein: CSARRSTSTDTQYF.

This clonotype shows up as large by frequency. This CDR3 is CASSFGSFGGFGTTDTQYF. The chain has TRBV7-2 and TRBJ2-3; the D call of TRBD1 rests on TCRdb alone, since no DNA is present to check it. The CDR3 has 19 amino acids. The germline V gene encodes CDR1 SGHTA and CDR2 FQGNSA.

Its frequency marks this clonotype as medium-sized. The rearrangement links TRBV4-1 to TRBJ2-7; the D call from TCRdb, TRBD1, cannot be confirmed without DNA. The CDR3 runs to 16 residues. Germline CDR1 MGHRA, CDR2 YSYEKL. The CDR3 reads CASSQGGDRVSYEQYF.

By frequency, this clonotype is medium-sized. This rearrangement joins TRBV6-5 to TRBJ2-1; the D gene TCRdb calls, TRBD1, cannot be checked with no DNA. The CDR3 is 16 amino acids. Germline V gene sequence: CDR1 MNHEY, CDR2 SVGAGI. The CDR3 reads CASSYQFGASYNEQFF.

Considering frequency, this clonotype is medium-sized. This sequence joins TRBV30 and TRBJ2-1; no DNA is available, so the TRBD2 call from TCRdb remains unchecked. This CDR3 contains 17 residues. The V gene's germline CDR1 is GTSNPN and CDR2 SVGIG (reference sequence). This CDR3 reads CAWSVPRLAGGYNEQFF.

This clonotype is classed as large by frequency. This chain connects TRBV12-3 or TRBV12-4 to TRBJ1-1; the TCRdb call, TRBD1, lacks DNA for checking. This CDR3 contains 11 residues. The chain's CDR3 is CASSNTGGAFF.

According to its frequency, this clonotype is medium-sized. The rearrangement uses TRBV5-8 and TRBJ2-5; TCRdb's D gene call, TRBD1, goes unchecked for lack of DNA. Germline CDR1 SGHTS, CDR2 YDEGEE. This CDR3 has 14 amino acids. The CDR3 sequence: CASSRTGVQETQYF.

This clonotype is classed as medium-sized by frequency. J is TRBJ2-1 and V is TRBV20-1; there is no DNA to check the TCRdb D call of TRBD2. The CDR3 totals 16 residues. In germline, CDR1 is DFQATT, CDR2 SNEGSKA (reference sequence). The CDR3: CSAQKPSSGIYNEQFF.

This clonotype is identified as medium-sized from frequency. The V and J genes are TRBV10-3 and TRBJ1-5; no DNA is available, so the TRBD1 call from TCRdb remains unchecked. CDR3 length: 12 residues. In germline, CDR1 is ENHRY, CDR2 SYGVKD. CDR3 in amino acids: CAISLGAEPQHF.

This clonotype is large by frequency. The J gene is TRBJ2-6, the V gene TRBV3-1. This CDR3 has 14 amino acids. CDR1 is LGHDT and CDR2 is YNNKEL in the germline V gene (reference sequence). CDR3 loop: CASSHTSGANVLTF. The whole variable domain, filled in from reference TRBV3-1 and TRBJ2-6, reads DTAVSQTPKYLVTQMGNDKSIKCEQNLGHDTMYWYKQDSKKFLKIMFSYNNKELIINETVPNRFSPKSPDKAHLNLHINSLELGDSAVYFCASSHTSGANVLTFGAGSRLTVL.

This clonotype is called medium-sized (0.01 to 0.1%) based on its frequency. The chain's CDR3 is CASSLWGRANQPQHF. The chain couples TRBV27 to TRBJ1-5. Germline CDR1 and CDR2: MNHEY and SMNVEV (reference sequence). This CDR3 has 15 amino acids.

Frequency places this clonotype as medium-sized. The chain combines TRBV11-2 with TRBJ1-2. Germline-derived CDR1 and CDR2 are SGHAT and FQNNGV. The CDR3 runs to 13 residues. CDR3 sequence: CASSSEGSGGYTF.

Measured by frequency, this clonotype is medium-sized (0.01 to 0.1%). This CDR3 reads CASRLGQDYGYTF. The chain uses TRBV12-3 or TRBV12-4 and TRBJ1-2; TCRdb indicates TRBD1, and absent DNA this call remains unverified. CDR3 length: 13 residues.

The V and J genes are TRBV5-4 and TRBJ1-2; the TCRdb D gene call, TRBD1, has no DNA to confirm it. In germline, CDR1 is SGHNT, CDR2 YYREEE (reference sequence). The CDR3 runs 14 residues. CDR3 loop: CASSLPQGAQGYTF.

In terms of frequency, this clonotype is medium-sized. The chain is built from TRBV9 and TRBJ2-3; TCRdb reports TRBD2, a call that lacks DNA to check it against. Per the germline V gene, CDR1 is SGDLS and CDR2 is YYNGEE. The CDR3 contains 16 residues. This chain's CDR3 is CASSQISGGHTDTQYF.